A selection of T cell receptor beta chains follows, all from one sample in a study of control samples from healthy donors and cancer patients. Clones were sequenced by immunoSEQ multiplex PCR, and TCRdb holds only the in-frame ones, with some missing. Of about 160,000 clones in the sample, just under 95% were seen once. Input material: blood. The source is a woman aged 40 to 55 in good health. Each CDR3 is given with its conserved first and last residue. Each record gives: clone size, CDR3 length, D gene, J gene, V gene, CDR3 DNA, CDR3 protein. A D gene is named only where the DNA matches it firmly. For some rows the clone size is stated as once, few or many, or as a class when expanded; others skip it.

>NA|15|NA|TRBJ1-3|TRBV6-5
TGTGCCAGCAGAGCCACCGATGGGGGCCATAACACCATATATTTT
CASRATDGGHNTIYF
>NA|16|TRBD1|TRBJ1-2|TRBV18
TGTGCCAGCTCACCGGGACAGTTACAGGTGGGCTATGGCTACACCTTC
CASSPGQLQVGYGYTF
>NA|14|NA|TRBJ1-2|TRBV18
TGTGCCAGCTCGGCCAGCACAGAAAACTATGGCTACACCTTC
CASSASTENYGYTF
>NA|15|NA|TRBJ1-3|TRBV5-6
TGTGCCAGCAGCTTGGCTGGGTCAAGAGGAAACACCATATATTTT
CASSLAGSRGNTIYF
>NA|14|NA|TRBJ2-4|TRBV28
TGTGCCAGCGATTCCCCCTTGGCCAAAAACATTCAGTACTTC
CASDSPLAKNIQYF
>NA|15|TRBD1|TRBJ2-1|TRBV5-6
TGTGCCAGCAGCTTCGGGACAGGAGCGTCCGATGAGCAGTTCTTC
CASSFGTGASDEQFF
>few|14|NA|TRBJ1-5|TRBV5-6
TGTGCCAGCTCTCGGGGGCACGGCAATCAGCCCCAGCATTTT
CASSRGHGNQPQHF
>NA|15|NA|TRBJ2-3|TRBV7-9
TGTGCCAGCAGCTTAGCGAGGACAAGCACAGATACGCAGTATTTT
CASSLARTSTDTQYF
>NA|16|TRBD1|TRBJ2-5|TRBV18
TGTGCCAGCTCACCAACTACTGGGACAGGTGAAGAGACCCAGTACTTC
CASSPTTGTGEETQYF
>NA|14|NA|TRBJ2-2|TRBV6-2/TRBV6-3
TGTGCCAGCAGTAACCAAGGGGTGCTCGGGGAGCTGTTTTTT
CASSNQGVLGELFF
>NA|14|NA|TRBJ2-5|TRBV7-9
TGTGCCAGCAGCTCAGTTGCTGGACAAGAGACCCAGTACTTC
CASSSVAGQETQYF
>NA|15|NA|TRBJ2-2|TRBV7-2
TGTGCCAGCAGCTTGCTGGGGGCGGCCACCGGGGAGCTGTTTTTT
CASSLLGAATGELFF
>NA|14|NA|TRBJ2-5|TRBV18
TGTGCCAGCTCACCACAGGGGAACCAAGAGACCCAGTACTTC
CASSPQGNQETQYF
>NA|14|TRBD1|TRBJ1-1|TRBV19
TGTGCCAGTAATAAAAATACAGGGGGCTACAGGGCTTTCTTT
CASNKNTGGYRAFF
>NA|15|NA|TRBJ1-4|TRBV5-1
TGCGCCAGCAGCTTGGATGCGGCTAGCGGAGAAAAACTGTTTTTT
CASSLDAASGEKLFF
>NA|16|NA|TRBJ1-1|TRBV19
TGTGCCAGTACCCCCATCGGGATCGGGGGGAACACTGAAGCTTTCTTT
CASTPIGIGGNTEAFF
>NA|15|NA|TRBJ2-2|TRBV4-3
TGCGCCAGCAGTGGAAAGGACACTTCGACCGGGGAGCTGTTTTTT
CASSGKDTSTGELFF
>NA|12|NA|TRBJ2-3|TRBV18
TGTGCCAGCTCACCAAGATCGGATACGCAGTATTTT
CASSPRSDTQYF
>once|15|TRBD2|TRBJ2-3|TRBV5-1
TGCGCCAGCAGATCCGGACTAGCCCCTCCAGATACGCAGTATTTT
CASRSGLAPPDTQYF
>NA|14|NA|TRBJ1-1|TRBV4-1
TGCGCCAGCAGCCAAGATTTAGGGTACACTGAAGCTTTCTTT
CASSQDLGYTEAFF
>NA|15|TRBD1|TRBJ1-5|TRBV6-1
TGTGCCAGCAGTGACGTGACAGGGTCTATTCAGCCCCAGCATTTT
CASSDVTGSIQPQHF
>NA|15|TRBD1|TRBJ2-1|TRBV19
TGTGCCAGTACCCCGACAGGGGGGGCCTACAATGAGCAGTTCTTC
CASTPTGGAYNEQFF
>NA|14|NA|TRBJ1-5|TRBV4-2
TGTGCCAGCAGCCATAACTTTGACAATCAGCCCCAGCATTTT
CASSHNFDNQPQHF
>NA|13|TRBD1|TRBJ2-7|TRBV24-1
TGTGCCACCTGCCGGACAGGGTGGGACGAGCAGTACTTC
CATCRTGWDEQYF
>NA|16|NA|TRBJ2-2|TRBV7-2
TGTGCCAGCAGCTTAGATCGCAGGGCGAACACCGGGGAGCTGTTTTTT
CASSLDRRANTGELFF
>NA|14|NA|TRBJ1-2|TRBV10-3
TGTGCCATCAGTGACCCGACAACTAACTATGGCTACACCTTC
CAISDPTTNYGYTF
>NA|12|NA|TRBJ2-1|TRBV6-2/TRBV6-3
TGTGCCAGCAGTTACTCCCCCAATGAGCAGTTCTTC
CASSYSPNEQFF
>NA|15|NA|TRBJ2-7|TRBV25-1
TGTGCCAGCAGGAGCGCCGTGGGTACCTCCTACGAGCAGTACTTC
CASRSAVGTSYEQYF
>NA|17|TRBD1|TRBJ1-1|TRBV6-2/TRBV6-3
TGTGCCAGCAGTGCGAACGGCTTCGGGACAGTGAACACTGAAGCTTTCTTT
CASSANGFGTVNTEAFF
>NA|16|TRBD1|TRBJ1-3|TRBV15
TGTGCCACCAGCTGGGGACAGGGAGTAGGAGGAAACACCATATATTTT
CATSWGQGVGGNTIYF
>NA|17|NA|TRBJ2-1|TRBV5-1
TGCGCCAGCAGCTCCCGATTTAGTAGGGGCACCTACAATGAGCAGTTCTTC
CASSSRFSRGTYNEQFF
>NA|16|TRBD2|TRBJ2-3|TRBV5-4
TGTGCCAGCAGCCGGAGGGAACTAGCGGGGGGCGATACGCAGTATTTT
CASSRRELAGGDTQYF
>NA|15|NA|TRBJ1-4|TRBV5-5
TGTGCCAGCAGCGGCACCGGACAGTCCGGCGAAAAACTGTTTTTT
CASSGTGQSGEKLFF
>NA|14|TRBD1|TRBJ1-1|TRBV27
TGTGCCAGCATGTCAGGGGGGCGAGTCACTGAAGCTTTCTTT
CASMSGGRVTEAFF
>NA|13|NA|TRBJ1-1|TRBV19
TGTGCCAGTAGGGAGGGCCATTACACTGAAGCTTTCTTT
CASREGHYTEAFF
>NA|15|TRBD1|TRBJ2-7|TRBV27
TGTGCCAGCAAGAAGACCGGGACAGGGGTTTACGAGCAGTACTTC
CASKKTGTGVYEQYF
>NA|13|NA|TRBJ2-1|TRBV7-2
TGTGCCAGCGCCGCGCGGGGATTCGGTGAGCAGTTCTTC
CASAARGFGEQFF
>once|14|TRBD1|TRBJ2-7|TRBV6-5
TGTGCCAGCAGCTTTGGACAGGGCTCCTACGAGCAGTACTTC
CASSFGQGSYEQYF
>NA|14|NA|TRBJ1-1|TRBV7-9
TGTGCCAGCAGATTGAGTTCACAGAACACTGAAGCTTTCTTT
CASRLSSQNTEAFF
>NA|15|TRBD1|TRBJ1-3|TRBV6-5
TGTGCCAGCAGCATCGGAGGGGGCTCGGGAAACACCATATATTTT
CASSIGGGSGNTIYF
>NA|14|NA|TRBJ1-2|TRBV11-2
TGTGCCAGCAGCTTATCAACAGGGTTTGGTGGCTACACCTTC
CASSLSTGFGGYTF
>NA|13|NA|TRBJ1-1|TRBV9
TGTGCCAGCAGCGCCGACGGGGGCACTGAAGCTTTCTTT
CASSADGGTEAFF
>NA|16|NA|TRBJ2-7|TRBV18
TGTGCCAGCTCATACAAAGGGACGGATAGCTCCTACGAGCAGTACTTC
CASSYKGTDSSYEQYF
>NA|16|TRBD2|TRBJ2-5|TRBV28
TGTGCCAGCAGTTTACGGCTAGCGGGAGGTAAAGAGACCCAGTACTTC
CASSLRLAGGKETQYF
>NA|13|NA|TRBJ2-7|TRBV7-2
TGTGCCAGCACGCGGCGAAGCTCCTACGAGCAGTACTTC
CASTRRSSYEQYF
>NA|19|NA|TRBJ1-2|TRBV21-1
TGTGCCAGCAGCAAATCGGGTTGGGGATCAGCTCCCAGTGTGGGGGGCTACACCTTC
CASSKSGWGSAPSVGGYTF
>NA|15|NA|TRBJ1-1|TRBV5-1
TGCGCCAGCAGCTGGGGGGGCGGGGCGCACACTGAAGCTTTCTTT
CASSWGGGAHTEAFF
>NA|14|NA|TRBJ1-5|TRBV19
TGTGCCAGTAGTATCCGGCAGGGCTCTCAGCCCCAGCATTTT
CASSIRQGSQPQHF
>NA|13|NA|TRBJ2-5|TRBV11-3
TGTGCCAGCAGCGCCCGAGGGACCGATACCCTGTACTTC
CASSARGTDTLYF
>NA|12|NA|TRBJ1-1|TRBV7-9
TGTGCCAGCAGCTTAACCGGGTCTGAAGCTTTCTTT
CASSLTGSEAFF
>NA|15|NA|TRBJ1-5|TRBV6-2/TRBV6-3
TGTGCCAGCAGTAACCTAGACGGGGTTCAAGGGCCCCAGCATTTT
CASSNLDGVQGPQHF
>NA|13|NA|TRBJ2-5|TRBV5-1
TGCGCCAGCAGCTTGGCCGAAGTACGGACCCAGTACTTC
CASSLAEVRTQYF
>NA|12|NA|TRBJ2-2|TRBV5-1
TGCGCCAGTCAGGGAAACACCGGGGAGCTGTTTTTT
CASQGNTGELFF